This TCR beta chain is drawn from a study of T-cell reconstitution after alpha-beta-depleted transplantation in children. Regarding the study as a whole: The authors attributed T-cell counts and diversity one year after transplant mostly to newly produced T cells. After transplant, high TCRbeta diversity at day 60 in some patients arose from surviving recipient T cells and thymic progenitors. Expanded graft clones, several hundred of them, were reportedly the source of alpha-beta T cells about two months after transplant.

Molecular barcoding with unique molecular identifiers was used for the TCRbeta library. Each CDR3 protein gets one entry after TCRdb re-called the PCR reads with MiXCR. The data contain 250,000 to 300,000 distinct CDR3 sequences, around a tenth of them singletons. In the case of this clonotype: What it binds is not known.

V lost 0 bases to trimming and J lost 5 bases; unmatched junction nucleotides: 11. Germline V gives CDR1 LNHDA, CDR2 SQIVND (reference sequence). This CDR3 spans 17 amino acids. This TCR was sampled from a boy less than two years old with acute myeloid leukemia, due to receive a stem cell transplant. The rearrangement links TRBV19 to TRBJ2-5, with 8 bases fitting TRBD2. Here the sequenced sample was PBMCs, taken before TCRalphabeta/CD19-depleted stem cell transplant. The CDR3: CASSIDPRTAGGETQYF. The CDR3 DNA reads as TGTGCCAGTAGTATAGATCCGAGGACGGCGGGAGGTGAGACCCAGTACTTC. Together with reference TRBV19 and TRBJ2-5, the CDR3 gives the full variable domain: DGGITQSPKYLFRKEGQNVTLSCEQNLNHDAMYWYRQDPGQGLRLIYYSQIVNDFQKGDIAEGYSVSREKKESFPLTVTSAQKNPTAFYLCASSIDPRTAGGETQYFGPGTRLLVL.